A single sample is the source of the 22 T cell receptor beta chains below, sequenced in a study of CD8 T cells in Susac syndrome (dated by TCRdb to between 2019 and 2020). Library method: the immunoSEQ multiplex PCR assay. RNA was extracted with the RNeasy kit and roughly 0.45 to 1 ug was reverse transcribed using random hexamers. TCRdb reran the public reads through fastp at Q25 and MiXCR, keeping productive beta chains. Each CDR3 protein gets just one entry, which takes the most common genes and DNA from the rows behind it. This sample holds approximately 190,000 distinct CDR3 sequences; 90% to 95% were observed only once. 0.093% of the sample rests with the top ten. Sequencing was carried out using CD4+ T cells from PBMCs. These TCRs come from a human donor with multiple sclerosis.

The gene calls are TRBV29-1 and TRBJ2-5; TRBD1 might be the D (6 bases). V lost 6 bases, J lost 4 bases, and 18 bases lay in between. CDR3 size: 14 residues. The V gene's germline CDR1 is SQVTM and CDR2 ANQGSEA. CDR3 bases: TGCAGCGTCCAGGGGCAGGGCCGAAGAGAGACCCAGTACTTC. Translation gives CSVQGQGRRETQYF. The entire variable domain, with the rest obtained from reference TRBV29-1 and TRBJ2-5, is as follows: SAVISQKPSRDICQRGTSLTIQCQVDSQVTMMFWYRQQPGQSLTLIATANQGSEATYESGFVIDKFPISRPNLTFSTLTVSNMSPEDSSIYLCSVQGQGRRETQYFGPGTRLLVL.

The gene calls are TRBV4-2 and TRBJ2-3; tentatively, D is TRBD2 (5 bases). This CDR3 spans 14 amino acids. V dropped 6 bases and J dropped 5 bases, with 15 bases sitting between them. Germline loops: CDR1 LGHNA, CDR2 YNFKEQ. The CDR3 reads CASSPRRERDTQYF. The CDR3 DNA is TGTGCCAGCAGTCCCAGACGGGAAAGAGATACGCAGTATTTT.

This chain links TRBV20-1 with TRBJ2-1; D gene ambiguous. The germline CDR1 and CDR2 sequences are DFQATT and SNEGSKA (reference sequence). The CDR3 contains 13 residues. V lost 6 bases and J lost 0, with 9 bases in between. CDR3 sequence: CSALGHSYNEQFF. Written as DNA, the CDR3 is TGCAGTGCATTAGGCCACTCCTACAATGAGCAGTTCTTC.

The chain recombines TRBV14 with TRBJ2-7; TRBD2 matches 10 bases. V gave up 5 bases and J gave up 3 bases; unmatched junction bases: 4. Germline V lookup: CDR1 SGHDN, CDR2 FVKESK. CDR3 length: 14 residues. CDR3 sequence: CASSTLAGNYEQYF. CDR3 sequence (DNA): TGTGCCAGCAGCACACTAGCGGGAAACTACGAGCAGTACTTC.

The chain carries TRBV2 and TRBJ2-3, with no clear D. V lost 8 bases, J lost 2 bases, and 14 bases lay in between. The CDR3 consists of 14 residues. Germline CDR1 and CDR2: SNHLY and FYNNEI. CDR3 in DNA: TGTGCCAGCGGAGTATTCCGCTCCACAGATACGCAGTATTTT. It codes for CASGVFRSTDTQYF.

The J gene is TRBJ2-1, the V gene TRBV5-1; TRBD2 matches 9 bases. Trimming removed 6 bases from V and 7 bases from J; junction bases left unmatched: 8. The CDR3 has 14 amino acids. Germline V CDR1 and CDR2: SGHRS, YFSETQ. This CDR3 reads CASNLAGRVNEQFF. CDR3 bases: TGCGCCAGCAACCTAGCGGGAAGAGTTAATGAGCAGTTCTTC.

The chain uses TRBV29-1 and TRBJ1-4; D not resolved. V lost 4 bases, J lost 7 bases, and 10 bases lay in between. The CDR3 extends over 12 amino acids. Germline CDR1 SQVTM, CDR2 ANQGSEA. The CDR3 region is CSVGTRGEKLFF. CDR3 DNA sequence: TGCAGCGTTGGGACCCGTGGTGAAAAACTGTTTTTT.

V is TRBV20-1 and J is TRBJ2-1; D is perhaps TRBD2 (6 bases). Germline lookup yields CDR1 DFQATT and CDR2 SNEGSKA (reference sequence). The CDR3 is made up of 14 amino acids. V was pared by 3 bases and J by 9 bases, with 18 bases between. CDR3 sequence: CSARGREYLGEQFF. CDR3 DNA sequence: TGCAGTGCTAGGGGACGGGAGTATTTAGGTGAGCAGTTCTTC.

The rearrangement links TRBV19 to TRBJ2-5, with D perhaps TRBD1 (6 bases). Germline CDR1 is LNHDA and CDR2 is SQIVND (reference sequence). This CDR3 contains 13 residues. Trimming removed 5 bases from V and 5 bases from J, with 12 bases in between. Here the CDR3 DNA reads TGTGCCAGTAGTCCTAACAGGGTGGAGACCCAGTACTTC. Its translation is CASSPNRVETQYF.

Only one count was recorded for this clonotype. The chain uses TRBV4-1 and TRBJ2-7; 9 nucleotides agree with TRBD2. With V trimmed by 6 bases and J by 2 bases, 11 bases remained unmatched. The CDR3 is made up of 16 amino acids. From germline, CDR1 is MGHRA and CDR2 YSYEKL. The CDR3 nucleotides read TGCGCCAGCAGGGTAGGGACTAGCCGGCCCCCCTACGAGCAGTACTTC. Translating gives CASRVGTSRPPYEQYF.

V is TRBV20-1 and J is TRBJ2-3; D call uncertain. V lost 5 bases, J lost 6 bases, and 12 bases lay in between. CDR1 and CDR2 (germline): DFQATT, SNEGSKA (reference sequence). The CDR3 is made up of 12 amino acids. The CDR3 here is CSAYGEMDTQYF. DNA for the CDR3: TGCAGTGCTTACGGCGAGATGGATACGCAGTATTTT.

The chain carries TRBV29-1 and TRBJ1-1; D remains unclear. The germline V and J ends were trimmed by 4 bases and 1 base, with 7 bases remaining between them. The CDR3 spans 12 residues. Per the germline V gene, CDR1 is SQVTM and CDR2 is ANQGSEA. The CDR3 is CSVGQRNTEAFF. CDR3 in DNA: TGCAGCGTTGGCCAGAGGAACACTGAAGCTTTCTTT.

The chain recombines TRBV11-3 with TRBJ1-1, with D possibly TRBD1 on 5 matching bases. V was shortened by 5 bases and J by 7 bases, with 11 bases between the two germline ends. This CDR3 comprises 12 residues. Germline loops: CDR1 SGHNT, CDR2 YENEEA. The CDR3 DNA is TGTGCCAGCAGCCGCCCCGGGGGTGAAGCTTTCTTT. Translating it yields CASSRPGGEAFF.

This rearrangement joins TRBV30 to TRBJ2-5, with TRBD2 identical over 9 bases. The CDR3 runs 14 residues. V was pared by 3 bases and J by 5 bases, with 7 bases of the junction left unmatched. From germline, CDR1 is GTSNPN and CDR2 SVGIG (reference sequence). CDR3 DNA: TGTGCCTGGAGAAAGCTAGCGGGGAGGGAGACCCAGTACTTC. Translated: CAWRKLAGRETQYF.

The V call is TRBV18, the J call TRBJ1-5, with a tentative D call TRBD1 (5 bases). The CDR3 loop spans 14 amino acids. Germline loops: CDR1 KGHSH, CDR2 LQKENI. The V and J ends lost 3 bases and 3 bases respectively, with 9 bases between them. The CDR3 region has the DNA TGTGCCAGCTCACCCCCCGGGACCAATCAGCCCCAGCATTTT. Its translation is CASSPPGTNQPQHF.

The chain joins TRBV24-1 to TRBJ1-5, with D hard to call. Germline V CDR1 and CDR2: KGHDR, SFDVKD. The CDR3 consists of 13 residues. The V end was cut by 4 bases, the J end by 7 bases, with 10 bases between. The CDR3 coding sequence is TGTGCCACCAGTGACCGGGTCAGCCAGCCCCAGCATTTT. The encoded protein is CATSDRVSQPQHF.

J is TRBJ2-3 and V is TRBV29-1; TRBD2 might be the D (6 bases). CDR1 is SQVTM, CDR2 ANQGSEA, per germline. Trimming removed 2 bases from V and 6 bases from J, with 18 bases in between. The CDR3 sequence is 15 residues long. CDR3 coding DNA: TGCAGCGTTGAATCTAGCGAGAGCTATTGGGATACGCAGTATTTT. Protein: CSVESSESYWDTQYF.

The CDR3 DNA follows: TGTGCCAGCAGTCGGGACGGGATTCTGAACGAGCAGTACTTC. This translates into CASSRDGILNEQYF. This chain joins TRBV6-5 and TRBJ2-7; perhaps D is TRBD1 or TRBD2 (5 bases each). The V end was cut by 5 bases, the J end by 5 bases, with 16 bases between. This CDR3 is built from 14 residues. Per the germline V gene, CDR1 is MNHEY and CDR2 is SVGAGI.

The chain combines TRBV20-1 with TRBJ2-1, with unresolved D. Trimming took off 6 bases at V and 12 bases at J, with 21 bases between the two ends. The germline V gene encodes CDR1 DFQATT and CDR2 SNEGSKA (reference sequence). This CDR3 spans 13 amino acids. DNA for the CDR3: TGCAGTGCCACGTCCTCGGTAGCTAAGGGGCAGTTCTTC. The encoded protein is CSATSSVAKGQFF.

This clonotype appeared a single time. The chain joins TRBV10-3 to TRBJ2-2, with 13 bases that match TRBD2. V lost 2 bases to trimming and J lost 3 bases; unmatched junction nucleotides: 3. The CDR3 spans 17 residues. Germline V gene lookup returns CDR1 ENHRY and CDR2 SYGVKD. CDR3 region: CAISEGLAGVDTGELFF. The CDR3 bases are TGTGCCATCAGTGAGGGACTAGCGGGGGTGGACACCGGGGAGCTGTTTTTT.

The rearrangement joins TRBV27 to TRBJ2-3; D may be TRBD1 (6 bases). Trimming pared 1 base from V and 3 bases from J, leaving 11 bases between. The CDR3 consists of 15 residues. Germline-derived CDR1 and CDR2 are MNHEY and SMNVEV (reference sequence). CDR3 nucleotides: TGTGCCAGCAGTTTATATCAGGGGAGAACAGATACGCAGTATTTT. It translates to CASSLYQGRTDTQYF.

This chain uses TRBV3-1 with TRBJ1-2; D remains unclear. This CDR3 has 12 amino acids. Trimming shortened V by 2 bases and J by 6 bases, and 7 bases separated the two germline ends. In germline, CDR1 is LGHDT, CDR2 YNNKEL (reference sequence). In DNA form, the CDR3 reads TGTGCCAGCAGCCAATGGACGGATGGCTACACCTTC. Its protein is CASSQWTDGYTF. Full variable domain (missing parts from reference TRBV3-1 and TRBJ1-2): DTAVSQTPKYLVTQMGNDKSIKCEQNLGHDTMYWYKQDSKKFLKIMFSYNNKELIINETVPNRFSPKSPDKAHLNLHINSLELGDSAVYFCASSQWTDGYTFGSGTRLTVV.